Below are 21 T cell receptor beta chains sequenced from a single sample in a study of a mutant IDH1 vaccine in newly diagnosed glioma. Only in-frame clones appear in the TCRdb table, and some are missing; sequencing was by immunoSEQ multiplex PCR. The sample contains approximately 39,000 clones, 75% to 85% of which appear only once. Their antigens remain unidentified. Noted time point: week 5, during vaccination. A 20-mer mutant IDH1 peptide at 300 ug was injected subcutaneously with topical imiquimod. The sequencing used PBMCs, collected from a glioma patient whose treatment included an IDH1 peptide vaccine. The receptors originated from a middle-aged man with glioma.

The genes are TRBV11-2 and TRBJ2-3; 9 positions agree with TRBD2. V lost 5 bases and J lost 3; bases outside the gene matches: 3. This CDR3 has 14 residues. Germline V gene sequence: CDR1 SGHAT, CDR2 FQNNGV. The CDR3 DNA reads as TGTGCCAGCAGCCTCGGACTAGCGACAGATACGCAGTATTTT. Its protein is CASSLGLATDTQYF. Supplemented by reference TRBV11-2 and TRBJ2-3, the full variable domain reads EAGVAQSPRYKIIEKRQSVAFWCNPISGHATLYWYQQILGQGPKLLIQFQNNGVVDDSQLPKDRFSAERLKGVDSTLKIQPAKLEDSAVYLCASSLGLATDTQYFGPGTRLTVL.

The rearrangement uses TRBV30 and TRBJ2-3; a possible D gene is TRBD1 (6 bases). Germline V gene lookup returns CDR1 GTSNPN and CDR2 SVGIG (reference sequence). The CDR3 is 13 amino acids. The V and J ends lost 5 bases and 4 bases respectively, with 13 bases between them. This CDR3 reads CAWAGAVADTQYF. DNA for the CDR3: TGTGCCTGGGCAGGGGCGGTAGCAGATACGCAGTATTTT. The complete variable domain, with remaining parts taken from reference TRBV30 and TRBJ2-3, reads SQTIHQWPATLVQPVGSPLSLECTVEGTSNPNLYWYRQAAGRGLQLLFYSVGIGQISSEVPQNLSASRPQDRQFILSSKKLLLSDSGFYLCAWAGAVADTQYFGPGTRLTVL.

CDR3 sequence reads: CASSEAPGMGFSEAFF. Here the CDR3 DNA reads TGTGCCAGCAGTGAAGCGCCAGGGATGGGTTTCTCTGAAGCTTTCTTT. This sequence joins TRBV6-1 and TRBJ1-1, with a possible D match to TRBD1 (5 bases). Trimming took off 0 bases at V and 6 bases at J, with 17 bases between the two ends. CDR1 and CDR2 from the germline V gene are MNHNS and SASEGT. This CDR3 is 16 amino acids long.

V is TRBV14 and J is TRBJ2-3; 7 bases align to TRBD2. Germline CDR1 reads SGHDN; CDR2 reads FVKESK. This CDR3 has 15 amino acids. V was pared by 0 bases and J by 7 bases, with 7 bases of the junction left unmatched. Here the CDR3 DNA reads TGTGCCAGCAGCCAAGATAGGCGGGAGAAGTATACGCAGTATTTT. Translated: CASSQDRREKYTQYF.

V is TRBV9 and J is TRBJ2-7, with 10 bases matching TRBD1. J was trimmed by 2 bases and V by 4 bases; bases with no gene match: 6. Germline-derived CDR1 and CDR2 are SGDLS and YYNGEE. This CDR3 has 15 amino acids. CDR3 nucleotide sequence: TGTGCCAGCAGCCCCCCCGGACAGGGGGCCTACGAGCAGTACTTC. It encodes CASSPPGQGAYEQYF.

The rearrangement joins TRBV5-4 to TRBJ1-1; D is ambiguous. This CDR3 spans 17 amino acids. Trimming removed 0 bases at V and 4 bases at J, with 19 bases between. CDR1 is SGHNT, CDR2 YYREEE, per germline (reference sequence). The CDR3 nucleotides are TGTGCCAGCAGCTTGGGACGAGGCCTAACAGTTAGCACTGAAGCTTTCTTT. As protein: CASSLGRGLTVSTEAFF.

The chain carries TRBV7-2 and TRBJ1-6; a possible D gene is TRBD1 (5 bases). The germline CDR1 and CDR2 sequences are SGHTA and FQGNSA. Trimming took 5 bases from V and 8 from J, leaving 16 bases between them. This CDR3 contains 15 residues. As DNA, the CDR3 is TGTGCCAGCAGCCGAAGGGGCAGGGAGGATTCACCCCTCCACTTT. Protein product: CASSRRGREDSPLHF. Combining the CDR3 with reference TRBV7-2 and TRBJ1-6 gives the whole variable domain GAGVSQSPSNKVTEKGKDVELRCDPISGHTALYWYRQSLGQGLEFLIYFQGNSAPDKSGLPSDRFSAERTGGSVSTLTIQRTQQEDSAVYLCASSRRGREDSPLHFGNGTRLTVT.

The genes are TRBV19 and TRBJ1-1; D possibly corresponds to TRBD1 (6 bases). Germline assignment: CDR1 LNHDA and CDR2 SQIVND (reference sequence). The length of the CDR3 is 14 residues. Between the trimmed V and J ends, which lost 4 bases and 4 bases, there was a span of 13 bases. For the CDR3, the DNA is TGTGCCAGTAGTACCGACAGGCGGAGCACTGAAGCTTTCTTT. Protein product: CASSTDRRSTEAFF. Variable domain in full (rest from reference TRBV19 and TRBJ1-1): DGGITQSPKYLFRKEGQNVTLSCEQNLNHDAMYWYRQDPGQGLRLIYYSQIVNDFQKGDIAEGYSVSREKKESFPLTVTSAQKNPTAFYLCASSTDRRSTEAFFGQGTRLTVV.

There are a few counts of this clone. The chain combines TRBV2 with TRBJ2-1; 7 bases match TRBD2. CDR3 length equals 11 residues. J lost 6 bases, V lost 10 bases, and 3 bases had no gene match. Germline CDR1 and CDR2: SNHLY and FYNNEI. The CDR3 sequence is CATREVNEQFF. Written as DNA, the CDR3 is TGTGCCACCCGGGAGGTCAATGAGCAGTTCTTC.

The rearrangement uses TRBV5-1 and TRBJ2-7; D is perhaps TRBD1 or TRBD2 (5 bases each). Germline loops: CDR1 SGHRS, CDR2 YFSETQ. The germline V and J ends were trimmed by 0 bases and 6 bases, with 13 bases remaining between them. The CDR3 length is 14 residues. CDR3 nucleotide sequence: TGCGCCAGCAGCTTGGGACAGATGGCGGGCGAGCAGTACTTC. Translation: CASSLGQMAGEQYF.

The chain recombines TRBV29-1 with TRBJ1-1, with D tentatively TRBD1 (5 bases). CDR1 is SQVTM and CDR2 is ANQGSEA in the germline V gene. There are 13 residues in the CDR3. V lost 8 bases, J lost 1 base, and 14 bases lay in between. The CDR3 DNA is TGCAGCTTGGGACCGGCAGGGAACACTGAAGCTTTCTTT. Its translation: CSLGPAGNTEAFF.

The V call is TRBV6-1, the J call TRBJ2-7, with D perhaps matching TRBD2 (6 bases). Trimming took off 2 bases at V and 9 bases at J, with 17 bases between the two ends. The CDR3 sequence is 14 residues long. Germline lookup yields CDR1 MNHNS and CDR2 SASEGT. CDR3 region: CASSETGEARRQYF. The CDR3 bases are TGTGCCAGCAGTGAAACGGGGGAGGCCCGCAGGCAGTACTTC.

This sequence joins TRBV7-9 and TRBJ1-4; 8 bases line up with TRBD1. The CDR3 covers 16 residues. V gave up 1 base and J gave up 8 bases; unmatched junction bases: 9. Germline CDR1 reads SEHNR; CDR2 reads FQNEAQ (reference sequence). The CDR3 region is CASSLGRTGRGEKLFF. CDR3 coding DNA: TGTGCCAGCAGCTTAGGGAGGACAGGGCGGGGAGAAAAACTGTTTTTT.

The chain combines TRBV29-1 with TRBJ2-5; maybe TRBD2 (6 bases). Germline CDR1 SQVTM, CDR2 ANQGSEA. The V end was cut by 3 bases, the J end by 5 bases, with 16 bases between. CDR3 size: 14 residues. CDR3 sequence: CSVDPWGTGETQYF. The CDR3 DNA is TGCAGCGTTGATCCTTGGGGGACTGGGGAGACCCAGTACTTC.

The V call is TRBV7-9, the J call TRBJ2-3; D may be TRBD2 (6 bases). V lost 5 bases and J 5 bases, leaving 11 bases between the germline ends. CDR1 is SEHNR, CDR2 FQNEAQ, per germline (reference sequence). CDR3 size: 13 residues. This chain's CDR3 is CASSLPGEDTQYF. As DNA, the CDR3 is TGTGCCAGCAGCCTCCCGGGGGAAGATACGCAGTATTTT.

V and J are TRBV5-5 and TRBJ1-4; tentatively, D is TRBD1 (6 bases). This CDR3 is 15 amino acids long. CDR1 and CDR2 from the germline V gene are SGHKS and YYEKEE (reference sequence). The ends were cut back, 1 base at V and 7 bases at J, with 14 bases in the middle. For the CDR3, the DNA is TGTGCCAGCAGCTTGAATGCGGGCAGGGGTGAAAAACTGTTTTTT. Its translation: CASSLNAGRGEKLFF. The variable domain in full, completed from reference TRBV5-5 and TRBJ1-4, reads DAGVTQSPTHLIKTRGQQVTLRCSPISGHKSVSWYQQVLGQGPQFIFQYYEKEERGRGNFPDRFSARQFPNYSSELNVNALLLGDSALYLCASSLNAGRGEKLFFGSGTQLSVL.

V gene TRBV19 combines with J gene TRBJ1-5, with no clear D. Trimming pared 7 bases from V and 3 bases from J, leaving 16 bases between. The germline gives CDR1 LNHDA, CDR2 SQIVND (reference sequence). This CDR3 spans 15 amino acids. Written as DNA, the CDR3 is TGTGCCAGTAACGGTGGGCAGAGCTTCAATCAGCCCCAGCATTTT. This encodes CASNGGQSFNQPQHF.

This clone came up a few times. At the DNA level, this CDR3 is encoded by other sequences in the same sample as well. V and J are TRBV2 and TRBJ1-1; D not resolved. The CDR3 extends over 13 amino acids. From germline, CDR1 is SNHLY and CDR2 FYNNEI. V was trimmed by 3 bases and J by 0 bases, leaving 5 bases between them. The CDR3 reads CASSEGVNTEAFF. As DNA, the CDR3 is TGTGCCAGCAGTGAGGGAGTGAACACTGAAGCTTTCTTT.

The V and J genes are TRBV7-2 and TRBJ1-1, with D possibly matching TRBD1 (5 bases). The CDR3 is made up of 15 amino acids. Germline CDR1 and CDR2: SGHTA and FQGNSA. Deletions cut 4 bases from V and 3 bases from J, with 15 bases between. The CDR3 bases are TGTGCCAGCAGCTCGGGGTTTGGGGCGGACACTGAAGCTTTCTTT. This gives the protein CASSSGFGADTEAFF.

The chain uses TRBV6-5 and TRBJ1-2; perhaps TRBD1 as D (5 bases). V lost 2 bases and J 6 bases, leaving 16 bases between the germline ends. CDR1 is MNHEY, CDR2 SVGAGI, per germline. CDR3 size: 15 residues. CDR3 nucleotide sequence: TGTGCCAGCAGTTACGAGGCCGGCAGGGTGGATGGCTACACCTTC. It is translated as CASSYEAGRVDGYTF.

The genes are TRBV11-3 and TRBJ1-1; 7 bases line up with TRBD1. After removal of 5 bases from V and 5 bases from J, the junction contained 11 bases not matched to a gene. This CDR3 region has 15 residues. The germline V gene encodes CDR1 SGHNT and CDR2 YENEEA. The CDR3 loop reads CASSPRQGENTEAFF. CDR3 nucleotide sequence: TGTGCCAGCAGCCCCAGGCAGGGGGAAAATACTGAAGCTTTCTTT.